This TCR beta chain is from a study of shared clonotypes between healthy human individuals. The data were produced by immunoSEQ multiplex PCR, yet TCRdb's version contains in-frame clones alone and is incomplete. The sample includes approximately 840,000 clones, 90% to 98% of them seen just once. Naive-designated CD8 cells lacked CD45RO, were positively enriched for CCR7, and omitted terminally differentiated effector memory CD45RA+ cells. Healthy HIV-negative adults without recent acute infections or vaccinations served as donors. General observations from the study: Sharing across four donors was highest in naive CD4 (around 5%) and lowest in memory CD8 (0.4%). Inspection by rarefaction showed sorted-subset sequencing to be incomplete despite large depth.

Points on this clone: Its antigen is still unknown.

CDR3 length: 18 residues. J was trimmed by 3 bases and V by 6 bases; bases with no gene match: 15. Germline values: CDR1 MDHEN, CDR2 SYDVKM. The chain links TRBV28 to TRBJ2-3; 10 nucleotides align to TRBD1. This TCR was recovered from a man under 40 in good health. The sample comprised naive CD8+ T cells sorted from blood. In DNA form, the CDR3 reads TGTGCCAGCAGCAGGACAGGGGGAATGTATCGGGAAACAGATACGCAGTATTTT. This encodes CASSRTGGMYRETDTQYF.